This T cell receptor beta chain emerged from a study of CD8+CD57+ T cells in acquired aplastic anemia. Profiling of TCR beta VDJ combinations and CDR3 sequences used genomic DNA as template. TCRdb re-analysed the reads in MiXCR, keeping a single row per CDR3 protein. The sample contains around 150,000 distinct CDR3 sequences, 45% to 55% of which appear only once. This clonotype came up a few times. The CDR3 covers 17 residues. Germline assignment: CDR1 SGHRS and CDR2 YFSETQ. Unmatched junction bases numbered 6, after V lost 1 base and J lost 0 bases. Patients selected for sequencing had displayed CD8+CD57+ cell expansion by flow cytometry.

The sequenced sample consisted of sorted CD4+, CD8+, or CD8+CD57+ T cells (not recorded which) from PBMCs. The clonotype comes from a human donor with aplastic anemia. The genes are TRBV5-1 and TRBJ2-1; 8 nucleotides agree with TRBD2. The CDR3 bases are TGCGCCAGCAGCTTGTTTGTCGGGAGGGCCTCCTACAATGAGCAGTTCTTC. Translating gives CASSLFVGRASYNEQFF.